The 9 T cell receptor beta chains presented below share a single source sample, sequenced in a study of cytomegalovirus exposure and HLA in healthy donors. The primer mix had 60 Vbeta and 13 Jbeta primers. Sequenced by immunoSEQ multiplex PCR; TCRdb stores in-frame clones only, minus some. This sample carries about 160,000 clones, roughly 80% of them seen once, and the ten largest clones take about 4.5%. The material sequenced was PBMCs. These receptors all come from a man aged 40-50 years in good health and CMV-seronegative.

This clone occurred once. This chain joins TRBV27 and TRBJ1-6; a possible D gene is TRBD1 (5 bases). This CDR3 is 15 amino acids long. Trimming shortened V by 6 bases and J by 6 bases, and 15 bases separated the two germline ends. CDR1 and CDR2 from the germline V gene are MNHEY and SMNVEV (reference sequence). The CDR3 DNA follows: TGTGCCAGCAGGAGAGGCGGACATCTTAATTCACCCCTCCACTTT. Protein product: CASRRGGHLNSPLHF.

The gene calls are TRBV4-3 and TRBJ2-7, with 11 nucleotides matching TRBD2. The CDR3 consists of 17 residues. Unmatched junction bases numbered 9, after V lost 2 bases and J lost 3 bases. CDR1 and CDR2 (germline): LGHNA, YSLEER. DNA of the CDR3: TGCGCCAGCAGCCAAAGGCTAGCGGGGGGCCCCCGCTACGAGCAGTACTTC. Its translation is CASSQRLAGGPRYEQYF.

This clone was counted between two and nine times. This rearrangement joins TRBV7-9 to TRBJ2-5, with 10 bases fitting TRBD1. The CDR3 has 15 residues. Germline V gene data show CDR1 as SEHNR and CDR2 as FQNEAQ (reference sequence). With V trimmed by 5 bases and J by 7 bases, 10 bases remained unmatched. CDR3 loop: CASSRHWDRGWTQYF. The CDR3 nucleotides read TGTGCCAGCAGCCGACACTGGGACAGGGGATGGACCCAGTACTTC.

V and J are TRBV7-3 and TRBJ1-2; tentative D call: TRBD1 (6 bases). The germline CDR1 and CDR2 sequences are SGHTA and FQGTGA. This CDR3 is 13 amino acids long. Trimming took off 2 bases at V and 4 bases at J, with 8 bases between the two ends. CDR3 coding DNA: TGTGCCAGCAGCTTAGGGGGGGCCTATGGCTACACCTTC. Its translation is CASSLGGAYGYTF.

The table lists this clone with a few counts. The same CDR3 can be traced to other DNA sequences in this sample. The CDR3: CAWSLAGLTDTQYF. CDR3 bases: TGTGCCTGGTCACTAGCGGGGCTCACAGATACGCAGTATTTT. The V and J genes are TRBV30 and TRBJ2-3, with 10 bases fitting TRBD2. The ends lost 5 bases at V and 2 bases at J; junction bases unmatched: 4. The CDR3 length is 14 residues. Germline CDR1 reads GTSNPN; CDR2 reads SVGIG (reference sequence).

As DNA, the CDR3 is TGTGCCAGCAGTGGGGGGACATCGGTCGGTGAGCAGTTCTTC. It codes for CASSGGTSVGEQFF. V is TRBV2 and J is TRBJ2-1; a possible D gene is TRBD1 (6 bases). The CDR3 length is 14 residues. The germline CDR1 and CDR2 sequences are SNHLY and FYNNEI. The V gene lost 4 bases and the J gene lost 9 bases, with 16 bases spanning the gap.

The rearrangement links TRBV10-3 to TRBJ1-1; D unresolved. V was trimmed by 11 bases and J by 0 bases, leaving 7 bases between them. Germline CDR1 reads ENHRY; CDR2 reads SYGVKD. This CDR3 contains 11 residues. The CDR3 loop is CAPSLNTEAFF. The CDR3 DNA reads TGTGCCCCCAGTCTGAACACTGAAGCTTTCTTT.

V and J are TRBV7-6 and TRBJ1-1, with a possible D match to TRBD1 (6 bases). V lost 3 bases and J lost 5, with 13 bases in between. In germline, CDR1 is SGHVS, CDR2 FNYEAQ. The CDR3 is 14 amino acids. The CDR3 DNA reads as TGTGCCAGCAGCTTGCGGACAGAAGGGACTGAAGCTTTCTTT. Amino acids: CASSLRTEGTEAFF. Full variable domain (remainder filled in from reference TRBV7-6 and TRBJ1-1): GAGVSQSPRYKVTKRGQDVALRCDPISGHVSLYWYRQALGQGPEFLTYFNYEAQQDKSGLPNDRFSAERPEGSISTLTIQRTEQRDSAMYRCASSLRTEGTEAFFGQGTRLTVV.

This CDR3 reads CASTRTGGAVYEQYF. The CDR3 bases are TGTGCCAGCACCCGTACTGGGGGGGCCGTATACGAGCAGTACTTC. This sequence joins TRBV6-5 and TRBJ2-5, with D maybe TRBD2 (7 bases). The J call may be in error: the DNA end matches TRBJ2-7 better. This CDR3 has 15 residues. Germline lookup yields CDR1 MNHEY and CDR2 SVGAGI.